This is a list of T cell receptor beta chains from one sample in a study of Graves' ophthalmopathy and Graves' hyperthyroidism. TCRdb analysed the multiplex PCR reads with MiXCR anew, one entry per CDR3 protein. The sample holds around 400,000 distinct CDR3 sequences, roughly 21% seen once. The specimen was peripheral blood. All receptors derive from a woman between 18 and 30 years old with stable Graves' hyperthyroidism. CDR3s include the opening cysteine and the closing phenylalanine or tryptophan. The D gene is left open where the match is weak. Size is omitted from some rows. Given values are once, few, many or a class for expanded clones.

clone size: many; J gene: TRBJ2-5; D gene: TRBD1; V gene: TRBV7-9; CDR3 protein: CASSYGTGMETQYF; CDR3 DNA: TGTGCCAGCAGCTACGGGACAGGGATGGAGACCCAGTACTTC
clone size: many; J gene: TRBJ2-7; D gene: TRBD1; V gene: TRBV20-1; CDR3 protein: CSASVDRVWEQYF; CDR3 DNA: TGCAGTGCCTCCGTGGACAGGGTGTGGGAGCAGTACTTC
clone size: many; J gene: TRBJ1-2; D gene: TRBD1; V gene: TRBV11-1; CDR3 protein: CASSPLRGAGTDGYTF; CDR3 DNA: TGTGCCAGCAGCCCACTCCGGGGGGCAGGGACAGATGGCTACACCTTC
clone size: many; J gene: TRBJ1-1; D gene: .; V gene: TRBV7-3; CDR3 protein: CASSLGAGSTNTEAFF; CDR3 DNA: TGTGCCAGCAGTCTCGGGGCAGGGTCAACGAACACTGAAGCTTTCTTT
clone size: many; J gene: TRBJ2-5; D gene: .; V gene: TRBV28; CDR3 protein: CASRSRYQETQYF; CDR3 DNA: TGTGCCAGCAGATCTAGGTACCAAGAGACCCAGTACTTC
clone size: many; J gene: TRBJ2-4; D gene: .; V gene: TRBV12-3/TRBV12-4; CDR3 protein: CASGKNIQYF; CDR3 DNA: TGTGCCAGCGGGAAAAACATTCAGTACTTC
clone size: .; J gene: TRBJ2-7; D gene: TRBD2; V gene: TRBV6-1; CDR3 protein: CASSEPGLAGVSSYEQYF; CDR3 DNA: TGTGCCAGCAGTGAACCGGGACTAGCGGGAGTAAGTAGCTACGAGCAGTACTTC
clone size: many; J gene: TRBJ1-5; D gene: .; V gene: TRBV19; CDR3 protein: CATRFRLYSNQPQHF; CDR3 DNA: TGTGCCACCCGGTTCAGACTTTATAGCAATCAGCCCCAGCATTTT
clone size: many; J gene: TRBJ2-7; D gene: TRBD2; V gene: TRBV20-1; CDR3 protein: CSAEGLPSDNFAYEQCF; CDR3 DNA: TGCAGTGCTGAGGGACTACCCTCAGATAACTTTGCCTACGAGCAGTGCTTC
clone size: .; J gene: TRBJ2-5; D gene: .; V gene: TRBV6-1; CDR3 protein: CAISLRGAGETQYF; CDR3 DNA: TGTGCCATCAGTCTTCGGGGGGCCGGAGAGACCCAGTACTTC
clone size: few; J gene: TRBJ2-5; D gene: TRBD2; V gene: TRBV7-6; CDR3 protein: CASSLLYQGLAEKETQYF; CDR3 DNA: TGTGCCAGCAGCTTATTGTACCAGGGACTAGCGGAAAAAGAGACCCAGTACTTC
clone size: many; J gene: TRBJ1-2; D gene: .; V gene: TRBV10-3; CDR3 protein: CAISESGTPGYTF; CDR3 DNA: TGTGCCATCAGTGAGTCGGGCACGCCCGGCTACACCTTC
clone size: .; J gene: TRBJ1-1; D gene: .; V gene: TRBV5-1; CDR3 protein: CASSPLQGITEAFF; CDR3 DNA: TGCGCCAGCAGCCCTTTACAGGGAATCACTGAAGCTTTCTTT
clone size: many; J gene: TRBJ2-2; D gene: TRBD2; V gene: TRBV30; CDR3 protein: CAWNRLAATGELFF; CDR3 DNA: TGTGCCTGGAACCGACTAGCGGCTACCGGGGAGCTGTTTTTT
clone size: few; J gene: TRBJ1-6; D gene: TRBD1; V gene: TRBV11-2; CDR3 protein: CASSLGVTGVYNSPLHF; CDR3 DNA: TGTGCCAGCAGCTTAGGAGTTACAGGGGTCTATAATTCACCCCTCCACTTT
clone size: .; J gene: TRBJ2-7; D gene: TRBD2; V gene: TRBV12-3/TRBV12-4; CDR3 protein: CASSRLAGGNEQYF; CDR3 DNA: TGTGCCAGCAGTAGACTAGCGGGGGGGAACGAGCAGTACTTC
clone size: few; J gene: TRBJ2-7; D gene: .; V gene: TRBV3-1; CDR3 protein: CASSPQGLGSYEQYF; CDR3 DNA: TGTGCCAGCAGCCCCCAGGGGCTTGGCTCCTACGAGCAGTACTTC
clone size: many; J gene: TRBJ2-7; D gene: .; V gene: TRBV5-1; CDR3 protein: CASSFGTSLSYEQYF; CDR3 DNA: TGCGCCAGCAGCTTCGGGACATCCCTATCCTACGAGCAGTACTTC
clone size: many; J gene: TRBJ1-5; D gene: .; V gene: TRBV2; CDR3 protein: CASSEEAGNQPQHF; CDR3 DNA: TGTGCCAGCAGTGAAGAGGCAGGAAATCAGCCCCAGCATTTT
clone size: many; J gene: TRBJ2-5; D gene: .; V gene: TRBV29-1; CDR3 protein: CSASPEETQYF; CDR3 DNA: TGCAGCGCATCCCCTGAAGAGACCCAGTACTTC
clone size: once; J gene: TRBJ2-7; D gene: TRBD1; V gene: TRBV12-3/TRBV12-4; CDR3 protein: CASSDAGGGNEQYF; CDR3 DNA: TGTGCCAGCAGTGACGCAGGGGGCGGGAACGAGCAGTACTTC
clone size: many; J gene: TRBJ2-7; D gene: TRBD2; V gene: TRBV9; CDR3 protein: CASTPGGTPGEEQYF; CDR3 DNA: TGTGCCAGCACGCCCGGGGGGACTCCTGGGGAGGAGCAGTACTTC
clone size: .; J gene: TRBJ2-5; D gene: TRBD1; V gene: TRBV19; CDR3 protein: CASRRTRTGEETQYF; CDR3 DNA: TGTGCCAGTAGACGGACCCGGACAGGGGAAGAGACCCAGTACTTC
clone size: .; J gene: TRBJ1-6; D gene: .; V gene: TRBV7-2; CDR3 protein: CASSVTPYNSPLHF; CDR3 DNA: TGTGCCAGCAGCGTTACGCCATATAATTCACCCCTCCACTTT
clone size: few; J gene: TRBJ1-5; D gene: TRBD1; V gene: TRBV6-1; CDR3 protein: CASSGTGTGGQPQHF; CDR3 DNA: TGTGCCAGCAGTGGGACAGGGACGGGAGGACAGCCCCAGCATTTT
clone size: many; J gene: TRBJ1-1; D gene: TRBD1; V gene: TRBV11-2; CDR3 protein: CASSLVGTGGAEAFF; CDR3 DNA: TGTGCCAGCAGCTTAGTGGGGACAGGGGGCGCTGAAGCTTTCTTT
clone size: few; J gene: TRBJ1-1; D gene: .; V gene: TRBV4-2; CDR3 protein: CASSQDMGGSGELNTEAFF; CDR3 DNA: TGTGCCAGCAGCCAAGATATGGGGGGATCGGGGGAATTGAACACTGAAGCTTTCTTT
clone size: many; J gene: TRBJ1-1; D gene: TRBD1; V gene: TRBV16; CDR3 protein: CASSPTRQGRTEAFF; CDR3 DNA: TGTGCCAGCAGCCCAACTCGACAGGGGAGGACTGAAGCTTTCTTT
clone size: many; J gene: TRBJ2-7; D gene: .; V gene: TRBV5-1; CDR3 protein: CASSLPGRSPSSYEQYF; CDR3 DNA: TGCGCCAGCAGCTTGCCGGGCAGATCTCCGAGCTCCTACGAGCAGTACTTC
clone size: many; J gene: TRBJ2-4; D gene: .; V gene: TRBV7-2; CDR3 protein: CASSRSGLAKNIQYF; CDR3 DNA: TGTGCCAGCAGCCGGTCGGGGCTAGCCAAAAACATTCAGTACTTC
clone size: .; J gene: TRBJ1-2; D gene: .; V gene: TRBV6-1; CDR3 protein: CASSEEPGLRRGYTF; CDR3 DNA: TGTGCCAGCAGTGAAGAACCGGGACTCAGAAGGGGCTACACCTTC
clone size: many; J gene: TRBJ2-5; D gene: TRBD1; V gene: TRBV2; CDR3 protein: CASSRGTGQETQYF; CDR3 DNA: TGTGCCAGCAGCCGAGGGACAGGCCAAGAGACCCAGTACTTC
clone size: .; J gene: TRBJ1-2; D gene: TRBD1; V gene: TRBV7-2; CDR3 protein: CASSSGGRIGGYTF; CDR3 DNA: TGTGCCAGCAGCTCAGGGGGCAGGATTGGTGGCTACACCTTC
clone size: many; J gene: TRBJ2-5; D gene: TRBD2; V gene: TRBV6-5; CDR3 protein: CASSYSPAGGGETQYF; CDR3 DNA: TGTGCCAGCAGTTACTCTCCAGCGGGAGGTGGGGAGACCCAGTACTTC
clone size: many; J gene: TRBJ1-2; D gene: .; V gene: TRBV18; CDR3 protein: CASSPVWDTNYGYTF; CDR3 DNA: TGTGCCAGCTCACCGGTCTGGGACACTAACTATGGCTACACCTTC
clone size: once; J gene: TRBJ1-2; D gene: TRBD1; V gene: TRBV6-4; CDR3 protein: CASSESRDSYGYTF; CDR3 DNA: TGTGCCAGCAGTGAGTCCAGGGACAGTTATGGCTACACCTTC
clone size: .; J gene: TRBJ2-2; D gene: TRBD1; V gene: TRBV28; CDR3 protein: CASSNRGPGELFF; CDR3 DNA: TGTGCCAGCAGCAACAGGGGGCCCGGGGAGCTGTTTTTT
clone size: .; J gene: TRBJ2-5; D gene: .; V gene: TRBV5-1; CDR3 protein: CASSTSTTKETQYF; CDR3 DNA: TGCGCCAGCAGCACATCTACGACCAAAGAGACCCAGTACTTC
clone size: many; J gene: TRBJ2-2; D gene: TRBD2; V gene: TRBV14; CDR3 protein: CASSFSGSRVTGELFF; CDR3 DNA: TGTGCCAGCAGCTTTAGCGGGAGTCGAGTCACCGGGGAGCTGTTTTTT
clone size: many; J gene: TRBJ1-1; D gene: TRBD1; V gene: TRBV6-1; CDR3 protein: CASSARQGGEAFF; CDR3 DNA: TGTGCCAGCAGTGCGAGGCAGGGGGGTGAAGCTTTCTTT
clone size: .; J gene: TRBJ2-5; D gene: TRBD1; V gene: TRBV4-1; CDR3 protein: CASSQAWRSTGGSGGETQYF; CDR3 DNA: TGCGCCAGCAGCCAAGCCTGGCGTTCAACAGGGGGCTCGGGAGGAGAGACCCAGTACTTC
clone size: many; J gene: TRBJ2-3; D gene: TRBD2; V gene: TRBV20-1; CDR3 protein: CSARLAGGDTQYF; CDR3 DNA: TGCAGTGCTAGACTAGCGGGAGGGGATACGCAGTATTTT
clone size: .; J gene: TRBJ2-7; D gene: TRBD2; V gene: TRBV6-5; CDR3 protein: CASSYSRSSGSFNEQYF; CDR3 DNA: TGTGCCAGCAGTTACTCGAGATCTAGCGGGAGTTTCAACGAGCAGTACTTC
clone size: many; J gene: TRBJ1-1; D gene: TRBD1; V gene: TRBV12-3/TRBV12-4; CDR3 protein: CASSKAGQGSTEAFF; CDR3 DNA: TGTGCCAGCAGTAAAGCTGGACAGGGGAGCACTGAAGCTTTCTTT
clone size: many; J gene: TRBJ2-5; D gene: TRBD2; V gene: TRBV24-1; CDR3 protein: CATSDGLAGETQYF; CDR3 DNA: TGTGCCACCAGTGATGGACTAGCTGGAGAGACCCAGTACTTC
clone size: many; J gene: TRBJ2-5; D gene: TRBD2; V gene: TRBV4-1; CDR3 protein: CASSQGLAGQETQYF; CDR3 DNA: TGCGCCAGCAGCCAAGGACTAGCGGGGCAAGAGACCCAGTACTTC
clone size: .; J gene: TRBJ1-2; D gene: TRBD1; V gene: TRBV25-1; CDR3 protein: CASENESGTGPVGGYGYTF; CDR3 DNA: TGTGCCAGCGAAAACGAATCCGGGACAGGGCCCGTCGGGGGCTATGGCTACACCTTC
clone size: .; J gene: TRBJ1-5; D gene: .; V gene: TRBV12-3/TRBV12-4; CDR3 protein: CASSPRESNHQPQHF; CDR3 DNA: TGTGCCAGCAGTCCCCGTGAGTCTAACCATCAGCCCCAGCATTTT
clone size: many; J gene: TRBJ2-7; D gene: .; V gene: TRBV29-1; CDR3 protein: CSVGREMDEQYF; CDR3 DNA: TGCAGCGTTGGTCGGGAGATGGACGAGCAGTACTTC
clone size: many; J gene: TRBJ1-2; D gene: TRBD1; V gene: TRBV6-5; CDR3 protein: CASSYTGGAGYTF; CDR3 DNA: TGTGCCAGCAGTTACACAGGGGGCGCCGGCTACACCTTC
clone size: .; J gene: TRBJ2-7; D gene: .; V gene: TRBV6-2/TRBV6-3; CDR3 protein: CASIPVGTHSYEQYF; CDR3 DNA: TGTGCCAGTATTCCAGTCGGGACCCACTCCTACGAGCAGTACTTC
clone size: many; J gene: TRBJ1-2; D gene: TRBD1; V gene: TRBV7-2; CDR3 protein: CASSFSTGHHGYTF; CDR3 DNA: TGTGCCAGCAGCTTTTCGACAGGGCATCATGGCTACACCTTC
clone size: many; J gene: TRBJ2-3; D gene: .; V gene: TRBV7-2; CDR3 protein: CASSFSIRTDTQYF; CDR3 DNA: TGTGCCAGCAGCTTTTCGATAAGGACAGATACGCAGTATTTT
clone size: many; J gene: TRBJ2-5; D gene: .; V gene: TRBV29-1; CDR3 protein: CSVKRDTQETQYF; CDR3 DNA: TGCAGCGTAAAACGGGACACACAAGAGACCCAGTACTTC
clone size: .; J gene: TRBJ1-2; D gene: .; V gene: TRBV4-1; CDR3 protein: CASSQSPKVSVGYTF; CDR3 DNA: TGCGCCAGCAGCCAATCGCCCAAAGTATCAGTTGGCTACACCTTC
clone size: many; J gene: TRBJ2-5; D gene: .; V gene: TRBV19; CDR3 protein: CASSTQGQETQYF; CDR3 DNA: TGTGCCAGTAGTACCCAGGGCCAGGAGACCCAGTACTTC
clone size: .; J gene: TRBJ2-5; D gene: .; V gene: TRBV7-9; CDR3 protein: CASSLDGGKTQYF; CDR3 DNA: TGTGCCAGCAGCTTAGATGGTGGAAAGACCCAGTACTTC
clone size: many; J gene: TRBJ1-5; D gene: .; V gene: TRBV10-3; CDR3 protein: CAISEEPPTESNQPQHF; CDR3 DNA: TGTGCCATCAGTGAGGAGCCCCCGACGGAGTCCAATCAGCCCCAGCATTTT
clone size: many; J gene: TRBJ1-1; D gene: .; V gene: TRBV5-6; CDR3 protein: CASTRGMRSTEAFF; CDR3 DNA: TGTGCCAGCACCCGGGGGATGAGGAGCACTGAAGCTTTCTTT
clone size: many; J gene: TRBJ2-7; D gene: .; V gene: TRBV5-1; CDR3 protein: CASSPKVVHLKGYEQYF; CDR3 DNA: TGCGCCAGCAGCCCTAAAGTAGTACATTTGAAAGGCTACGAGCAGTACTTC